The clone carrying this T cell receptor beta chain occurred a few times. Attached unique molecular identifiers marked individual cDNA molecules. TCRdb reprocessed the 5' RACE reads via MiXCR and lists one record per CDR3 protein. Among tens of thousands of distinct CDR3 sequences listed, under 15% were seen once. This specimen belongs to a study of early T cells in non-severe SARS-CoV-2 infection. Overall study context: Sequencing input comprised bulk RNA from unsorted whole blood; chain pairing was not available.

Per germline, CDR1 DFQATT and CDR2 SNEGSKA (reference sequence). V shed 6 bases and J shed 7 bases, with 16 bases lying between them. The CDR3 runs to 12 residues. The source of this sequence is an adult who was a healthcare worker with PCR-confirmed SARS-CoV-2 infection or an uninfected control (not recorded which). The sequenced sample consisted of whole blood. The genes are TRBV20-1 and TRBJ2-7, with a possible D match to TRBD2 (6 bases). CDR3 in DNA: TGCAGTGCGAGCGGAGGGTTGGGGGAGCAGTACTTC. Its protein product is CSASGGLGEQYF.